These 16 T cell receptor beta chains share one sample of origin, sequenced in a study of T-cell reconstitution after alpha-beta-depleted transplantation in children. Unique molecular identifiers were built into the TCRbeta library. TCRdb re-analysed the PCR reads in MiXCR, keeping a single row per CDR3 protein. The sample contains fewer than 550,000 distinct CDR3 sequences, about an eighth of which appear only once. This specimen was PBMCs, mostly from graft donor cells, taken 180 days after TCRalphabeta/CD19-depleted stem cell transplant. The receptor set was obtained from a female patient aged 2-9 years who had a stem cell transplant for aplastic anemia, so the T cells may come from the graft donor.

This clonotype has ten or more counts. The rearrangement links TRBV6-1 to TRBJ2-3; 12 bases fit TRBD2. The trim removed 6 bases at V and 3 bases at J, leaving 1 base unmatched. The CDR3 covers 14 residues. Germline values: CDR1 MNHNS, CDR2 SASEGT. In nucleotides, the CDR3 is TGTGCCAGCAGGACTAGCGGGAGAACAGATACGCAGTATTTT. It codes for CASRTSGRTDTQYF.

The chain is built from TRBV12-3 or TRBV12-4 and TRBJ2-5, with 11 bases aligning to TRBD2. This CDR3 comprises 16 residues. J gave up 4 bases and V 1 base, and 5 bases lay outside the gene matches. Here the CDR3 reads CASSLVAGGLGETQYF. CDR3 nucleotides: TGTGCCAGCAGTTTAGTAGCGGGAGGGTTAGGAGAGACCCAGTACTTC.

The table lists this clonotype with many counts. This chain's CDR3 is CSVSWTPLNNEQFF. The DNA for the CDR3 is TGCAGTGTTAGCTGGACACCGCTAAACAATGAGCAGTTCTTC. The chain is built from TRBV20-1 and TRBJ2-1, with TRBD1 as a possible D gene (5 bases). V lost 7 bases, J lost 5 bases, and 18 bases lay in between. This CDR3 is 14 amino acids long. Germline CDR1 and CDR2: DFQATT and SNEGSKA (reference sequence).

This clonotype was observed a handful of times. The J gene is TRBJ2-2, the V gene TRBV29-1; D is uncertain. This CDR3 is 14 amino acids long. The germline gives CDR1 SQVTM, CDR2 ANQGSEA. The ends were cut back, 6 bases at V and 1 base at J, with 12 bases in the middle. This CDR3 reads CSVLLRQNTGELFF. Here the CDR3 DNA reads TGCAGCGTGCTCCTTCGACAGAACACCGGGGAGCTGTTTTTT.

This clonotype was seen many times. The chain carries TRBV27 and TRBJ2-3; D not certain. The CDR3 has 13 amino acids. The V end lost 6 bases, the J end lost 0 bases, and 7 bases lay between the germline ends. CDR1 and CDR2 from the germline V gene are MNHEY and SMNVEV (reference sequence). CDR3: CASSFSSTDTQYF. The CDR3 bases are TGTGCCAGCAGCTTTAGCAGCACAGATACGCAGTATTTT.

This clonotype has a count of ten or more. The chain recombines TRBV11-2 with TRBJ1-2; 7 bases fit TRBD1. CDR1 is SGHAT and CDR2 is FQNNGV in the germline V gene. The length of the CDR3 is 15 residues. The V segment lost 0 bases and the J segment 5 bases; nucleotides outside the gene matches: 6. The CDR3 region is CASSLDRGGSYGYTF. The CDR3 region has the DNA TGTGCCAGCAGCTTAGACCGAGGGGGCTCTTATGGCTACACCTTC. The variable domain in full, with the rest retrieved from reference TRBV11-2 and TRBJ1-2, is EAGVAQSPRYKIIEKRQSVAFWCNPISGHATLYWYQQILGQGPKLLIQFQNNGVVDDSQLPKDRFSAERLKGVDSTLKIQPAKLEDSAVYLCASSLDRGGSYGYTFGSGTRLTVV.

This clonotype was seen only a few times. J is TRBJ2-7 and V is TRBV5-6; 8 bases are a match to TRBD1. The germline CDR1 and CDR2 sequences are SGHDT and YYEEEE. The V segment lost 4 bases and the J segment 7 bases; nucleotides outside the gene matches: 19. This CDR3 has 17 residues. The CDR3 loop reads CASSQRVGRGPAGEQYF. The CDR3 DNA sequence: TGTGCCAGCAGCCAACGGGTCGGCAGGGGGCCGGCGGGGGAGCAGTACTTC.

This clonotype was picked up many times. The rearrangement uses TRBV5-1 and TRBJ2-5, with 10 bases that match TRBD1. J gave up 5 bases and V 4 bases, and 5 bases lay outside the gene matches. CDR3 length: 14 amino acids. Looked up from germline, CDR1 is SGHRS and CDR2 is YFSETQ. The CDR3 sequence: CASSEGTGEETQYF. The DNA for the CDR3 is TGCGCCAGCAGCGAAGGGACAGGGGAGGAGACCCAGTACTTC. Looking up the rest from reference TRBV5-1 and TRBJ2-5 gives the full variable domain: KAGVTQTPRYLIKTRGQQVTLSCSPISGHRSVSWYQQTPGQGLQFLFEYFSETQRNKGNFPGRFSGRQFSNSRSEMNVSTLELGDSALYLCASSEGTGEETQYFGPGTRLLVL.

The table lists this clonotype with many counts. V is TRBV7-9 and J is TRBJ2-5; possibly TRBD1 for D (5 bases). In germline, CDR1 is SEHNR, CDR2 FQNEAQ (reference sequence). Deletions cut 7 bases from V and 5 bases from J, with 20 bases between. There are 15 residues in the CDR3. The CDR3 nucleotides read TGTGCCAGCATCAAGGGCAGGGCAGAAGGGGAGACCCAGTACTTC. Its translation: CASIKGRAEGETQYF.

There are a few counts of this clonotype. The chain has TRBV20-1 and TRBJ1-5; TRBD1 aligns across 8 bases. The ends lost 0 bases at V and 6 bases at J; junction bases unmatched: 4. The CDR3 is made up of 14 amino acids. Germline V gene lookup returns CDR1 DFQATT and CDR2 SNEGSKA (reference sequence). The CDR3 is CSARDPQGGQPQHF. The CDR3 DNA reads as TGCAGTGCTAGAGATCCACAGGGGGGTCAGCCCCAGCATTTT.

This clonotype was detected only a few times. The genes are TRBV7-2 and TRBJ1-2; D may be TRBD1 (5 bases). CDR3 length equals 18 residues. The V end was cut by 0 bases, the J end by 0 bases, with 17 bases between. Germline CDR1 and CDR2: SGHTA and FQGNSA. CDR3 DNA sequence: TGTGCCAGCAGCTTAGCCTACCTCGTGCAGGGTGCTAACTATGGCTACACCTTC. It translates to CASSLAYLVQGANYGYTF.

This clonotype is a singleton in its sample. V and J are TRBV5-5 and TRBJ2-7; 12 nucleotides agree with TRBD2. Germline V gene sequence: CDR1 SGHKS, CDR2 YYEKEE (reference sequence). The trim removed 0 bases at V and 4 bases at J, leaving 11 bases unmatched. This CDR3 is built from 18 residues. The CDR3 sequence: CASSLESLAGGPGYEQYV. CDR3 nucleotide sequence: TGTGCCAGCAGCTTGGAGAGTCTAGCGGGAGGGCCGGGATACGAGCAGTACGTC.

The table lists this clonotype with a few counts. This rearrangement joins TRBV29-1 to TRBJ2-3; TRBD2 agrees at 8 bases. The V gene's germline CDR1 is SQVTM and CDR2 ANQGSEA. The V and J ends lost 2 bases and 0 bases, in that order; junction bases with no gene match: 4. The CDR3 totals 15 residues. CDR3 region: CSVESGSYSTDTQYF. CDR3 nucleotide sequence: TGCAGCGTTGAAAGCGGGAGTTATAGCACAGATACGCAGTATTTT.

This clonotype was recorded many times. The CDR3 sequence: CAISEEYSNQPQHF. CDR3 DNA: TGTGCCATCAGTGAAGAATATAGCAATCAGCCCCAGCATTTT. The rearrangement links TRBV10-3 to TRBJ1-5; D unresolved. Trimming took off 3 bases at V and 0 bases at J, with 6 bases between the two ends. Germline V lookup: CDR1 ENHRY, CDR2 SYGVKD. This CDR3 is built from 14 residues.

In nucleotides, the CDR3 is TGTGCCAGCAGCTTAGGAGGTGATTCAGATACGCAGTATTTT. Translated: CASSLGGDSDTQYF. This sequence joins TRBV7-8 and TRBJ2-3; unclear D gene. V lost 1 base and J 4 bases, leaving 9 bases between the germline ends. CDR1 SGHVS and CDR2 FQNEAQ come from the germline V gene. The CDR3 is made up of 14 amino acids.

A few counts support this clonotype. The chain uses TRBV20-1 and TRBJ2-7, with a tentative D call TRBD1 (6 bases). The CDR3 is 13 residues long. The germline V and J ends were trimmed by 6 bases and 5 bases, with 17 bases remaining between them. CDR1 DFQATT and CDR2 SNEGSKA come from the germline V gene (reference sequence). The CDR3 loop is CSALSNRDNEQYV. The CDR3 DNA sequence: TGCAGTGCCCTCTCTAACAGGGATAACGAGCAGTACGTC.